This T cell receptor beta chain was sequenced for a study of vaccination and CD4 T cells after COVID-19. Germline CDR1 is MNHEY and CDR2 is SVGAGI. This CDR3 region has 15 residues. Trimming took off 2 bases at V and 10 bases at J, with 18 bases between the two ends. The treatment is: roughly ten-day PBMC culture with coronavirus spike peptide pools or control peptides (ViraFEST assay). Details on this clonotype: The antigen is not known.

Sequencing of DNA taken from cultured CD4+ T cells relied on the Oncomine TCR Beta short-read assay. TCRdb analysed the PCR reads with MiXCR anew, one entry per CDR3 protein. Among almost 25,000 distinct CDR3 sequences, about three fifths were seen once, and the ten largest hold 7.8%. V gene TRBV6-5 combines with J gene TRBJ2-1; TRBD2 might be the D (6 bases). Specimen: CD4+ T cells from blood, cultured in vitro. The sequence derives from a human donor who had recovered from COVID-19. This chain's CDR3 is CASSYGAGLGEEQFF. The CDR3 bases are TGTGCCAGCAGTTACGGAGCGGGCCTGGGGGAAGAGCAGTTCTTC.